This T cell receptor (beta chain) was identified in a study of regulatory T cells in long-lasting Graves disease. Study overall: Patients with new Graves' disease had used antithyroid drugs below 3 months.

Time point described: newly diagnosed GD, antithyroid drugs for less than 3 months. PBMC-extracted RNA yielded the TCR library. Each of the patients was recruited from an endocrinology department situated in Xi'an, China. Germline CDR1 SGHTA, CDR2 FQGNSA. The V gene end was trimmed by 4 bases and the J gene end by 8 bases; junction bases not matched to a gene: 6. The CDR3 loop spans 13 amino acids. Building of the TCR beta libraries involved iRepertoire HTBI primers and Arm-PCR of CDR3 regions. TCRdb re-called the multiplex PCR reads through MiXCR, storing one row per CDR3 protein. The repertoire holds 350,000 to 400,000 distinct CDR3 sequences, 15% to 19% seen once, with 22% in the top ten.

This specimen consisted of peripheral blood mononuclear cells (PBMCs), obtained at new diagnosis, from a patient treated with antithyroid drugs. This chain joins TRBV7-2 and TRBJ2-3; 7 bases line up with TRBD2. This TCR was sampled from a female donor with Graves disease. CDR3 protein: CASSSTSEGTQYF. The DNA of the CDR3 is TGTGCCAGCAGCTCCACTAGCGAGGGTACGCAGTATTTT.